These 10 T cell receptor beta chains were all obtained from the same sample, sequenced in a study of technical replicates of blood from a few donors. The table came from immunoSEQ multiplex PCR; TCRdb's copy has only in-frame clones and leaves some out. Of 10,000 to 15,000 clones in the sample, roughly 80% were seen once. The source material was PBMCs. These receptors came from a human donor in good health.

V gene TRBV14 combines with J gene TRBJ2-1; 11 bases are shared with TRBD2. V gave up 3 bases and J gave up 5 bases; unmatched junction bases: 6. The germline V gene has CDR1 SGHDN and CDR2 FVKESK. This CDR3 is built from 16 residues. This chain's CDR3 is CASSHLLAGADNEQFF. The CDR3 nucleotides read TGTGCCAGCAGCCACCTACTAGCGGGAGCCGACAATGAGCAGTTCTTC.

This clone was observed a few times. This chain connects TRBV9 to TRBJ2-1; TRBD2 aligns across 13 bases. In germline, CDR1 is SGDLS, CDR2 YYNGEE. The CDR3 contains 16 residues. V lost 3 bases and J lost 5; bases outside the gene matches: 5. The CDR3 DNA is TGTGCCAGCAGCGACCGGACTAGCGGGAGTCACAATGAGCAGTTCTTC. Translation gives CASSDRTSGSHNEQFF.

The chain recombines TRBV5-1 with TRBJ2-7; 11 positions match TRBD1. The CDR3 has 17 amino acids. The germline CDR1 and CDR2 sequences are SGHRS and YFSETQ. V lost 1 base, J lost 1 base, and 7 bases stayed unmatched. The CDR3 is CASSLTSGTGGSYEQYF. DNA of the CDR3: TGCGCCAGCAGCTTGACCTCTGGGACAGGGGGATCCTACGAGCAGTACTTC.

V usage is TRBV19 and J usage is TRBJ1-2, with TRBD1 matching over 8 bases. The CDR3 loop spans 14 amino acids. The germline V gene has CDR1 LNHDA and CDR2 SQIVND (reference sequence). Unmatched junction bases numbered 8, after V lost 7 bases and J lost 4 bases. This chain's CDR3 is CASIRFQGAYGYTF. The CDR3 bases are TGTGCCAGTATTCGGTTCCAGGGGGCCTATGGCTACACCTTC. The complete variable domain, with remaining parts taken from reference TRBV19 and TRBJ1-2, reads DGGITQSPKYLFRKEGQNVTLSCEQNLNHDAMYWYRQDPGQGLRLIYYSQIVNDFQKGDIAEGYSVSREKKESFPLTVTSAQKNPTAFYLCASIRFQGAYGYTFGSGTRLTVV.

The V and J genes are TRBV6-1 and TRBJ2-2; 11 nucleotides match TRBD2. V gave up 10 bases and J gave up 5 bases; unmatched junction bases: 9. CDR3 length: 15 amino acids. Germline V gives CDR1 MNHNS, CDR2 SASEGT. CDR3 loop: CATTPRLAGTGELFF. CDR3 DNA sequence: TGTGCCACCACCCCTAGACTAGCGGGAACCGGGGAGCTGTTTTTT.

In this sample, this clone is medium-sized. The chain has TRBV19 and TRBJ1-5; no reliable D call. V was trimmed by 6 bases and J by 4 bases, leaving 16 bases between them. Germline CDR1 is LNHDA and CDR2 is SQIVND (reference sequence). The CDR3 extends over 15 amino acids. This CDR3 reads CASSFAIQINQPQHF. The CDR3 bases are TGTGCCAGTAGCTTCGCCATACAAATTAATCAGCCCCAGCATTTT.

The chain uses TRBV19 and TRBJ1-4, with 8 positions matching TRBD1. Germline trimming cut 0 bases from V and 5 bases from J; bases unmatched to any gene: 8. Germline CDR1 LNHDA, CDR2 SQIVND (reference sequence). The CDR3 contains 17 residues. Here the CDR3 reads CASSIERTGYQNEKLFF. The CDR3 nucleotides are TGTGCCAGTAGTATAGAAAGGACAGGGTACCAGAATGAAAAACTGTTTTTT.

The genes are TRBV5-1 and TRBJ2-2, with 12 bases aligning to TRBD2. The germline V gene has CDR1 SGHRS and CDR2 YFSETQ. With 0 bases clipped from V and 0 bases from J, the junction kept 3 bases outside the gene matches. This CDR3 has 18 amino acids. The CDR3 reads CASSLASGRVANTGELFF. CDR3 DNA: TGCGCCAGCAGCTTGGCTAGCGGGAGGGTAGCGAACACCGGGGAGCTGTTTTTT.

V and J are TRBV18 and TRBJ2-7, with D possibly matching TRBD1 (6 bases). CDR1 is KGHSH and CDR2 is LQKENI in the germline V gene. The CDR3 is 13 amino acids. Trimming removed 3 bases at V and 4 bases at J, with 10 bases between. The CDR3 coding sequence is TGTGCCAGCTCACCTGGGGGCCCTTACGAGCAGTACTTC. As protein: CASSPGGPYEQYF.

The rearrangement uses TRBV19 and TRBJ2-1, with TRBD1 matching 8 bases. The CDR3 contains 14 residues. The germline V gene has CDR1 LNHDA and CDR2 SQIVND (reference sequence). With 7 bases clipped from V and 6 bases from J, the junction kept 8 bases outside the gene matches. The CDR3 nucleotides read TGTGCCAGTATCGGCAGGGGGCGCTCCAATGAGCAGTTCTTC. It yields the protein CASIGRGRSNEQFF.